This TCR beta chain was captured in a study of CD8 T cells in Susac syndrome. With random hexamers, reverse transcription was performed on about 0.45 to 1 ug of RNA. It was immunoSEQ multiplex PCR that amplified TCR beta CDR3 across 54 Vbeta and 13 Jbeta. TCRdb reanalysed the immunoSEQ multiplex PCR reads using MiXCR and keeps one entry per CDR3 protein. The table has roughly 170,000 distinct CDR3 sequences, roughly 92% seen once. This clonotype was seen a handful of times. High-throughput TCR beta sequencing covered peripheral CD8+ and CD4+ T cells. Through negative isolation, CD4+ and CD8+ T cells were obtained, while TEMRA cells were enriched using FACS. CDR1 and CDR2 (germline): MNHEY, SMNVEV (reference sequence). CDR3 length: 12 residues. The V end lost 5 bases, the J end lost 8 bases, and 12 bases lay between the germline ends.

The gene calls are TRBV27 and TRBJ1-2, with a tentative D call TRBD1 (5 bases). Specimen: CD4+ T cells from PBMCs. The clonotype comes from a human donor with multiple sclerosis. The DNA for the CDR3 is TGTGCCAGCAGTCCCCCCCAGGGAGGCTACACCTTC. It translates to CASSPPQGGYTF.